The entry below describes one T cell receptor beta chain. These data are taken from a study of a mutant IDH1 vaccine in newly diagnosed glioma. The CDR3 is made up of 15 amino acids. Trimming removed 6 bases at V and 7 bases at J, with 21 bases between. Germline loops: CDR1 MNHEY, CDR2 SVGAGI. Time point given: baseline, week 1 (first vaccination visit). Treatment meaning: pre-vaccination baseline after standard-of-care therapy. TCRdb's copy holds only in-frame clones and misses some; the assay was immunoSEQ multiplex PCR. The sample holds 85,000 to 100,000 clones, 80% seen once. The starting material was PBMCs, obtained from a glioma patient treated with radiotherapy, temozolomide or both. The chain joins TRBV6-5 to TRBJ1-2, with a tentative D call TRBD1 (5 bases). This sequence originates from a man aged 35-49 years with glioma. DNA for the CDR3: TGTGCCAGCAGACAGCCCGGGACGGGCGATAGTGGCTACACCTTC. Translating gives CASRQPGTGDSGYTF.